The entry that follows covers one TCR beta chain sequence. The data are from a study of cytomegalovirus exposure and HLA in healthy donors. PCR used 60 Vbeta primers and 13 Jbeta primers. Method: immunoSEQ multiplex PCR; TCRdb's copy keeps in-frame clones and lacks some. This table holds just under 250,000 clones, 82% found once. Material: PBMCs. This TCR was sampled from a woman in her 40s in good health and CMV-seropositive.

This CDR3 is CSVAWTASGNTIYF. CDR3 DNA sequence: TGCAGCGTTGCCTGGACAGCCTCTGGAAACACCATATATTTT. V and J are TRBV29-1 and TRBJ1-3; maybe TRBD1 (6 bases). Trimming cost V 4 bases and J 0 bases, with 10 bases left between them. The CDR3 has 14 amino acids. Germline assignment: CDR1 SQVTM and CDR2 ANQGSEA.